The subject of this entry is one TCR beta chain. Its antigen is unidentified. Germline V CDR1 and CDR2: SGHRS, YFSETQ. The V end lost 0 bases, the J end lost 7 bases, and 16 bases lay between the germline ends. The CDR3 runs to 15 residues. PCR involved 60 Vbeta and 13 Jbeta primers. Profiling relied on immunoSEQ multiplex PCR, and the TCRdb table lists in-frame clones only, not all of them. The data show approximately 260,000 clones, about 93% seen once. The entry originates in a study of cytomegalovirus exposure and HLA in healthy donors. Study-level points and caveats: Productive status was seen about 90% or about 30% of the time for most TCR beta V segments in an earlier analysis. Upon later analysis, HLA-associated TCR beta chains proved more clonally expanded than other, equally common chains. Serostatus for CMV was the only available immune exposure information. The study designated 150 or so TCR beta chains cytomegalovirus-associated.

The sample consisted of PBMCs. This receptor was identified in a girl aged 2 to 10 in good health and CMV-seronegative. This chain joins TRBV5-1 and TRBJ1-2, with D possibly being TRBD1 (5 bases). For the CDR3, the DNA is TGCGCCAGCAGCTTGGACAGCGGCGGGGGAAGTGGCTACACCTTC. It encodes CASSLDSGGGSGYTF. The whole variable domain, filled in from reference TRBV5-1 and TRBJ1-2, reads KAGVTQTPRYLIKTRGQQVTLSCSPISGHRSVSWYQQTPGQGLQFLFEYFSETQRNKGNFPGRFSGRQFSNSRSEMNVSTLELGDSALYLCASSLDSGGGSGYTFGSGTRLTVV.